The rows below give T cell receptor beta chains drawn from one sample of a study of ipilimumab plus nivolumab after autologous stem cell transplantation. Here immunoSEQ multiplex PCR was the method, and the copy in TCRdb shows in-frame clones only, minus some. The sample yields about 1,700 clones, approximately 86% seen once. Sequenced material: PBMCs, taken in a trial of ipilimumab plus nivolumab as post-transplant consolidation. The receptor source for this set is a male donor with multiple myeloma. Both conserved end residues are part of each CDR3. The order of the fields is CDR3 protein, CDR3 DNA, V gene, clone size, J gene, D gene. D genes are given only for firm matches. Some rows have no size entry. The others give once, few or many, or a class for an expanded clone.

CATRRGGGGYGYTF | TGTGCCACACGACGTGGGGGGGGAGGCTATGGCTACACCTTC | TRBV19 | few | TRBJ1-2 | .
CASSSPPGSEQYF | TGTGCCAGCAGTTCCCCACCCGGTTCCGAGCAGTACTTC | TRBV6-6 | . | TRBJ2-7 | .
CASSRASQGAQETQYF | TGTGCCAGCAGCCGCGCATCACAGGGGGCCCAAGAGACCCAGTACTTC | TRBV4-2 | . | TRBJ2-5 | TRBD1
CASSMKSSGSAGNTIYF | TGTGCCAGTAGTATGAAGTCATCAGGGTCGGCTGGAAACACCATATATTTT | TRBV19 | . | TRBJ1-3 | .
CASSQATYYSGELFF | TGCGCCAGCAGCCAAGCTACCTACTACAGCGGGGAGCTGTTTTTT | TRBV4-3 | . | TRBJ2-2 | .
CASSPGSANTEAFF | TGTGCCAGCAGTCCAGGGTCTGCGAACACTGAAGCTTTCTTT | TRBV28 | . | TRBJ1-1 | .
CASSPGQGARAFF | TGTGCCAGCAGCCCGGGACAGGGGGCGCGAGCTTTCTTT | TRBV6-5 | . | TRBJ1-1 | TRBD1
CASSEFSGSYNSPLHF | TGTGCCAGCAGTGAATTTTCTGGCTCCTATAATTCACCCCTCCACTTT | TRBV2 | . | TRBJ1-6 | .
CASSLDRDGYTF | TGTGCCAGCAGTTTAGACAGGGATGGCTACACCTTC | TRBV2 | . | TRBJ1-2 | TRBD1
CASSPRGRPTNEKLFF | TGTGCCAGCAGCCCAAGGGGAAGACCAACTAATGAAAAACTGTTTTTT | TRBV7-2 | . | TRBJ1-4 | .
CASGFRTSGRVDRSYNEQFF | TGTGCTAGTGGTTTCAGGACTAGCGGGAGAGTGGATCGGTCCTACAATGAGCAGTTCTTC | TRBV12-5 | . | TRBJ2-1 | TRBD2
CASSQAIRGLAGEPYEQYF | TGTGCCAGCAGCCAAGCGATTAGGGGGCTAGCGGGGGAACCCTACGAGCAGTACTTC | TRBV4-2 | . | TRBJ2-7 | TRBD2
CAISQGARYGYTF | TGTGCCATTTCCCAGGGGGCGCGGTATGGCTACACCTTC | TRBV7-9 | . | TRBJ1-2 | TRBD1
CASSSVGQTEQYF | TGTGCCAGCAGTTCCGTCGGACAGACCGAGCAGTACTTC | TRBV27 | . | TRBJ2-7 | .
CASSLRGGVNTEAFF | TGCGCCAGCAGCTTAAGAGGGGGAGTGAACACTGAGGCTTTCTTT | TRBV5-1 | . | TRBJ1-1 | .
CASRDRGDSGNTIYF | TGCGCCAGCAGGGACAGAGGGGACTCTGGAAACACCATATATTTT | TRBV5-1 | . | TRBJ1-3 | .
CASSSSTFTIQYF | TGTGCCAGTAGTTCGTCCACGTTTACCATTCAGTACTTC | TRBV19 | few | TRBJ2-4 | .
CAWSGTETYNEQFF | TGTGCCTGGAGCGGGACAGAGACCTACAATGAGCAGTTCTTC | TRBV30 | . | TRBJ2-1 | TRBD1
CATSRERGSYEQYF | TGTGCCACCAGCAGAGAACGGGGATCCTACGAGCAGTACTTC | TRBV15 | . | TRBJ2-7 | .
CASSPYRDRRTGELFF | TGTGCCAGTAGTCCATACCGGGACAGGAGAACCGGGGAGCTGTTTTTT | TRBV19 | . | TRBJ2-2 | TRBD1
CASSQVAGGSYEQYF | TGTGCCAGCAGCCAAGTAGCGGGGGGCTCCTACGAGCAGTACTTC | TRBV14 | few | TRBJ2-7 | TRBD2
CASSSQGNYGYTF | TGTGCCAGCAGTTCACAGGGGAACTATGGCTACACCTTC | TRBV28 | large | TRBJ1-2 | TRBD1
CASSQSETGHGIMNTEAFF | TGCGCCAGCAGTCAATCGGAGACCGGACACGGGATTATGAACACTGAAGCTTTCTTT | TRBV23-1 | few | TRBJ1-1 | .
CATSRGWGVVSYEQYF | TGTGCCACCAGCAGGGGCTGGGGGGTGGTATCCTACGAGCAGTACTTC | TRBV15 | . | TRBJ2-7 | .
CAWSRGERGQYF | TGTGCCTGGAGTCGGGGGGAAAGGGGCCAGTACTTC | TRBV30 | . | TRBJ2-5 | TRBD2
CASSESGAGAVYF | TGCGCCAGCAGTGAGTCCGGGGCGGGAGCTGTGTACTTC | TRBV10-1 | . | TRBJ2-7 | TRBD2
CASSPAGSNYEQYF | TGTGCCAGCTCACCGGCCGGGTCTAACTACGAGCAGTACTTC | TRBV18 | once | TRBJ2-7 | .
CASSITVTGELFF | TGTGCCAGTAGTATCACCGTAACCGGGGAGCTGTTTTTT | TRBV19 | . | TRBJ2-2 | .
CASRPTGGEETQYF | TGTGCCAGCAGACCTACAGGGGGCGAGGAGACCCAGTACTTC | TRBV28 | . | TRBJ2-5 | TRBD1
CASSSGLTGELFF | TGTGCCAGCAGTTCGGGTTTGACCGGGGAGCTGTTTTTT | TRBV27 | . | TRBJ2-2 | .
CASSLSGGLSNQPQHF | TGTGCCAGCAGCTTATCTGGGGGATTAAGCAATCAGCCCCAGCATTTT | TRBV7-2 | once | TRBJ1-5 | .
CASSLAWGTGHGYTF | TGTGCCAGCAGCTTGGCGTGGGGGACAGGGCATGGCTACACCTTC | TRBV5-6 | few | TRBJ1-2 | TRBD1
CASSPRRDSAHYEQYF | TGTGCCAGCAGCCCCCGACGGGACAGCGCCCACTACGAGCAGTACTTC | TRBV11-2 | . | TRBJ2-7 | TRBD1
CASSPRSGREITYEQYF | TGTGCCAGCAGCCCTCGATCGGGGCGGGAGATCACCTACGAGCAGTACTTC | TRBV9 | once | TRBJ2-7 | TRBD2
CASSDIDRGDSSYEQYF | TGTGCCAGCAGTGATATCGACAGGGGCGACAGCTCCTACGAGCAGTACTTC | TRBV2 | . | TRBJ2-7 | TRBD1
CASSDIDTQYF | TGTGCCAGCAGTGACATAGATACGCAGTATTTT | TRBV2 | . | TRBJ2-3 | .
CASSHPSGGAYNEQFF | TGCGCCAGCAGCCATCCTAGCGGGGGGGCCTACAATGAGCAGTTCTTC | TRBV4-3 | . | TRBJ2-1 | TRBD2
CAITLGQGYEQFF | TGTGCCATCACCCTAGGACAGGGCTATGAGCAGTTCTTC | TRBV10-3 | . | TRBJ2-1 | TRBD1
CASSVVGGSYEQYF | TGTGCCAGCAGCGTAGTGGGCGGCTCCTACGAGCAGTACTTC | TRBV9 | . | TRBJ2-7 | .
CASSPRGEEKLFF | TGTGCCAGCAGTCCCCGCGGGGAAGAAAAACTGTTTTTT | TRBV7-9 | . | TRBJ1-4 | .
CALQKGGVAGGEQYF | TGTGCGCTCCAAAAGGGGGGGGTGGCAGGTGGCGAGCAGTACTTC | TRBV28 | . | TRBJ2-7 | .
CASSVGRGAFF | TGTGCCAGCAGTGTGGGAAGAGGAGCTTTCTTT | TRBV28 | few | TRBJ1-1 | .
CASSPGSYEQYF | TGTGCCAGCAGTCCCGGTTCTTACGAGCAGTACTTC | TRBV28 | . | TRBJ2-7 | .
CASSALAGGETDTQYF | TGTGCCAGCAGCGCACTAGCGGGAGGGGAGACAGATACGCAGTATTTT | TRBV5-4 | once | TRBJ2-3 | TRBD2
CASSPPGQGQETQYF | TGTGCCAGCAGCCCCCCCGGGCAGGGTCAAGAGACCCAGTACTTC | TRBV7-8 | . | TRBJ2-5 | .
CASSYHRGPSWTEAFF | TGTGCCAGCAGTTACCACAGGGGTCCGTCCTGGACTGAAGCTTTCTTT | TRBV6-5 | . | TRBJ1-1 | TRBD1
CASDPGTGSVYSYGYTF | TGTGCCAGCGACCCTGGGACAGGGTCTGTATACAGCTATGGCTACACCTTC | TRBV9 | few | TRBJ1-2 | TRBD1
CASTQGRGSYGYTF | TGTGCCAGCACCCAGGGTCGAGGGAGCTATGGCTACACCTTC | TRBV6-5 | . | TRBJ1-2 | .